Listed below are T cell receptor beta chains from one sample, sequenced in a study of T cell responses to AZD1222 COVID-19 vaccine. TCRdb keeps only in-frame clones here, not all; method: immunoSEQ multiplex PCR. This sample has about 110,000 clones; approximately 88% occur once, and the top ten carry 6.5%. Specimen: peripheral blood, collected 28 days after the second AZD1222 dose. The receptor set was obtained from an adult who received the AZD1222 COVID-19 vaccine. CDR3s include the opening cysteine and the closing phenylalanine or tryptophan. Each record gives: clone size, V gene, D gene, J gene, CDR3 DNA, CDR3 protein. D genes are given only for firm matches. Clone size is not always given. Where it is, it says once, few, many or a class for expanded clones.

abundance: once
v_gene: TRBV4-1
d_gene: TRBD1
j_gene: TRBJ2-4
CDR3nt: TGCGCCAGCAGCCTGGGACAGGGGGCAAACATTCAGTACTTC
CDR3aa: CASSLGQGANIQYF

abundance: -
v_gene: TRBV15
d_gene: -
j_gene: TRBJ2-2
CDR3nt: TGTGCCACCAGGACCGGGACTTCAACAACCGGGGAGCTGTTTTTT
CDR3aa: CATRTGTSTTGELFF

abundance: -
v_gene: TRBV7-2
d_gene: -
j_gene: TRBJ1-1
CDR3nt: TGTGCCAGCAGCTTGGGTCTGCGGAACACTGAAGCTTTCTTT
CDR3aa: CASSLGLRNTEAFF

abundance: -
v_gene: TRBV5-4
d_gene: -
j_gene: TRBJ1-6
CDR3nt: TGTGCCAGCAGCTCGGATCGCGGGCAGGGCTCACCCCTCCACTTT
CDR3aa: CASSSDRGQGSPLHF

abundance: -
v_gene: TRBV6-1
d_gene: -
j_gene: TRBJ1-5
CDR3nt: TGTGCCAGCTCCGCAGAGGGCAATCAGCCCCAGCATTTT
CDR3aa: CASSAEGNQPQHF

abundance: -
v_gene: TRBV19
d_gene: -
j_gene: TRBJ1-3
CDR3nt: TGTGCCAGTAGTGCCGACAGGAGCGGAAACACCATATATTTT
CDR3aa: CASSADRSGNTIYF

abundance: -
v_gene: TRBV7-8
d_gene: TRBD1
j_gene: TRBJ1-5
CDR3nt: TGTGCCAGCAGCCCGGACAGGTTTCCCAATCAGCCCCAGCATTTT
CDR3aa: CASSPDRFPNQPQHF

abundance: -
v_gene: TRBV5-1
d_gene: -
j_gene: TRBJ2-2
CDR3nt: TGCGCCAGCAGCTTGTACGAAGCCACCGGGGAGCTGTTTTTT
CDR3aa: CASSLYEATGELFF

abundance: -
v_gene: TRBV19
d_gene: TRBD2
j_gene: TRBJ2-1
CDR3nt: TGTGCCAGTAGTAGGCTAGCGGGCAACAATGAGCAGTTCTTC
CDR3aa: CASSRLAGNNEQFF

abundance: -
v_gene: TRBV10-2
d_gene: TRBD1
j_gene: TRBJ1-1
CDR3nt: TGCGCCAGCACCGACTCGGGGACAGGAAACACTGAAGCTTTCTTT
CDR3aa: CASTDSGTGNTEAFF

abundance: -
v_gene: TRBV12-3/TRBV12-4
d_gene: TRBD1
j_gene: TRBJ2-7
CDR3nt: TGTGCCAGCACGGAGACAGGGGCTAAAGAGCAGTACTTC
CDR3aa: CASTETGAKEQYF

abundance: -
v_gene: TRBV18
d_gene: -
j_gene: TRBJ2-5
CDR3nt: TGTGCCAGCTCACCACCGAATAAACAACAAGAGACCCAGTACTTC
CDR3aa: CASSPPNKQQETQYF

abundance: -
v_gene: TRBV5-5
d_gene: -
j_gene: TRBJ2-7
CDR3nt: TGTGCCAGCAGCTTGGGCCTAACAGAGCGCGAGCAGTACTTC
CDR3aa: CASSLGLTEREQYF

abundance: few
v_gene: TRBV5-1
d_gene: TRBD2
j_gene: TRBJ2-3
CDR3nt: TGCGCCAGCAGCTTGGGCGGGGGGAGCACAGATACGCAGTATTTT
CDR3aa: CASSLGGGSTDTQYF

abundance: -
v_gene: TRBV7-9
d_gene: -
j_gene: TRBJ1-1
CDR3nt: TGTGCCAGCAGCCGGGACACTGAAGCTTTCTTT
CDR3aa: CASSRDTEAFF

abundance: -
v_gene: TRBV28
d_gene: -
j_gene: TRBJ1-6
CDR3nt: TGTGCCAGCAGTTCGGGGCAGGGGACGTCACCCCTCCACTTT
CDR3aa: CASSSGQGTSPLHF

abundance: -
v_gene: TRBV3-1/TRBV3-2
d_gene: -
j_gene: TRBJ2-3
CDR3nt: TGTGCCAGCAGCCAAGACGTAGCAGGGACAGATACGCAGTATTTT
CDR3aa: CASSQDVAGTDTQYF

abundance: -
v_gene: TRBV3-1/TRBV3-2
d_gene: -
j_gene: TRBJ2-2
CDR3nt: TGTGCCAGCAGCCGCGGACTAGGGTGGGGACACCCCGGGGAGCTGTTTTTT
CDR3aa: CASSRGLGWGHPGELFF

abundance: once
v_gene: TRBV7-8
d_gene: TRBD1
j_gene: TRBJ1-2
CDR3nt: TGTGCCAGCACCCCGGGACAGGGGGGTGGCTACACCTTC
CDR3aa: CASTPGQGGGYTF

abundance: -
v_gene: TRBV18
d_gene: -
j_gene: TRBJ2-3
CDR3nt: TGTGCCAGCTCACGGTACACAGATACGCAGTATTTT
CDR3aa: CASSRYTDTQYF

abundance: -
v_gene: TRBV2
d_gene: -
j_gene: TRBJ2-1
CDR3nt: TGTGCCAGCAGTCCCCCACCAGGGATCTCCTACAATGAGCAGTTCTTC
CDR3aa: CASSPPPGISYNEQFF

abundance: once
v_gene: TRBV2
d_gene: -
j_gene: TRBJ1-1
CDR3nt: TGTGCCAGCAGTGTGGGCCCGGGCGCTTTCTTT
CDR3aa: CASSVGPGAFF

abundance: -
v_gene: TRBV7-2
d_gene: TRBD1
j_gene: TRBJ1-2
CDR3nt: TGTGCCAGCAGTCCGGACAGGGGGTATGGCTACACCTTC
CDR3aa: CASSPDRGYGYTF

abundance: -
v_gene: TRBV4-3
d_gene: TRBD2
j_gene: TRBJ2-3
CDR3nt: TGCGCCAGCAGCCAAGATTTTGGCGGGGGAGGCGCTAGCACAGATACGCAGTATTTT
CDR3aa: CASSQDFGGGGASTDTQYF

abundance: few
v_gene: TRBV7-9
d_gene: -
j_gene: TRBJ1-5
CDR3nt: TGTGCCAGCAGCTTAGACTCCGGGCGGGTAAATCAGCCCCAGCATTTT
CDR3aa: CASSLDSGRVNQPQHF

abundance: once
v_gene: TRBV6-1
d_gene: TRBD1
j_gene: TRBJ2-7
CDR3nt: TGTGCCAGCAGTGTGACAGGGTCCGAGCAGTACTTC
CDR3aa: CASSVTGSEQYF

abundance: -
v_gene: TRBV10-3
d_gene: -
j_gene: TRBJ2-7
CDR3nt: TGTGCCATCAGTGGCGGACAGCGCGAGCAGTACTTC
CDR3aa: CAISGGQREQYF

abundance: -
v_gene: TRBV6-6
d_gene: TRBD2
j_gene: TRBJ2-1
CDR3nt: TGTGCCAGCAGTCGGACTAGCGGATCCTACAATGAGCAGTTCTTC
CDR3aa: CASSRTSGSYNEQFF

abundance: -
v_gene: TRBV6-4
d_gene: -
j_gene: TRBJ1-6
CDR3nt: TGTGCCAGCAGTGACTTTGAGAATTCACCCCTCCACTTT
CDR3aa: CASSDFENSPLHF